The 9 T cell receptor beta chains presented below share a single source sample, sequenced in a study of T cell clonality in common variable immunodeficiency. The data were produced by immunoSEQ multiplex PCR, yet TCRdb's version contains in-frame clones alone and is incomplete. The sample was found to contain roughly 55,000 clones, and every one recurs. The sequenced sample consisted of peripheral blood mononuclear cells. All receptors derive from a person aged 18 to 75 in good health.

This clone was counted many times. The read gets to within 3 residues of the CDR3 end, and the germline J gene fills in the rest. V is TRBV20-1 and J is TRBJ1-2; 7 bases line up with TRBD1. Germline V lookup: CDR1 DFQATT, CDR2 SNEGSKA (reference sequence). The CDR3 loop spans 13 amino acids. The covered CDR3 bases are TGCAGTGCCCTAACGAAGGGGGCTCGGGGC. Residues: CSALTKGARG. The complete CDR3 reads CSALTKGARGYTF.

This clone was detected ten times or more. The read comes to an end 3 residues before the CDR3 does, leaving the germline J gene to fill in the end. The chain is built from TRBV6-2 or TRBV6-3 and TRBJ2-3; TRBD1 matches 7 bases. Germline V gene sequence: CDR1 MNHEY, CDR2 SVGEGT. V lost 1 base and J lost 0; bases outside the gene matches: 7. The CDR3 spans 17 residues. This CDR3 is CASSYLTGSDSTDTQYF. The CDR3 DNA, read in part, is TGTGCCAGCAGTTACTTGACAGGGAGCGATAGCACAGATACG.

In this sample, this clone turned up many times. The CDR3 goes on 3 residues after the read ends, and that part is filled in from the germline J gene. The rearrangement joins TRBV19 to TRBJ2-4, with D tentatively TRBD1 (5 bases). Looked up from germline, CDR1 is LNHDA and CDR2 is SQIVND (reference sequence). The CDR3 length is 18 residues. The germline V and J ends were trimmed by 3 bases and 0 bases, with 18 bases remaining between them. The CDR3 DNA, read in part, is TGTGCCAGTAGTATGAGTACAGGAAACTTAATAGCCAAAAACATT. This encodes CASSMSTGNLIAKNI. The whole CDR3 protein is CASSMSTGNLIAKNIQYF.

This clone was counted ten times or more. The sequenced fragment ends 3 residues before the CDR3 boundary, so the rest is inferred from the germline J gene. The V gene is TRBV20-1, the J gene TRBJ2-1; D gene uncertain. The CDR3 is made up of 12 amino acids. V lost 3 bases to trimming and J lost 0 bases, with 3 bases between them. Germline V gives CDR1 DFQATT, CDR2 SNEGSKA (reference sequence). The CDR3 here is CSARASYNEQFF. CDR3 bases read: TGCAGTGCTAGGGCCTCCTACAATGAG.

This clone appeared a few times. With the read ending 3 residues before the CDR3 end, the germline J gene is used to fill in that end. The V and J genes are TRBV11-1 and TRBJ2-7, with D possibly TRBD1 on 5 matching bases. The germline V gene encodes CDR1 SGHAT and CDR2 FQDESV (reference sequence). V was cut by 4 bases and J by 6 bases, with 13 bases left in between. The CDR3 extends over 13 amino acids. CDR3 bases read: TGTGCCAGCAGCTCCTGGGCAGGGCCCGAG. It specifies CASSSWAGPE. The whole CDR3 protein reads CASSSWAGPEQYF. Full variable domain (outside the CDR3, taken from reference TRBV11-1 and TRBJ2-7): EAEVAQSPRYKITEKSQAVAFWCDPISGHATLYWYRQILGQGPELLVQFQDESVVDDSQLPKDRFSAERLKGVDSTLKIQPAELGDSAMYLCASSSWAGPEQYFGPGTRLTVT.

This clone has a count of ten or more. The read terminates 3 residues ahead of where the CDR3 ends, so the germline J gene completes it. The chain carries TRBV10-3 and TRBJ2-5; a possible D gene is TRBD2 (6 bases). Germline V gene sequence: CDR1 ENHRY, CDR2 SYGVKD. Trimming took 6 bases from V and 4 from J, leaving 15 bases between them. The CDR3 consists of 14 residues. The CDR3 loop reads CAIRGYGSGETQYF. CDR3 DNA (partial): TGTGCCATCAGGGGGTACGGGAGCGGAGAGACC.

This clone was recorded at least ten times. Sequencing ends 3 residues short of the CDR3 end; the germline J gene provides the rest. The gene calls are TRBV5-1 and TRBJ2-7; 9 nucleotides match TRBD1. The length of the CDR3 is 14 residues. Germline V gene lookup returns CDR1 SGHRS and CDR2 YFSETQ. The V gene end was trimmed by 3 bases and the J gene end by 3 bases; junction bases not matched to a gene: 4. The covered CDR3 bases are TGCGCCAGCAGCTACGGACAGGGGATCTACGAG. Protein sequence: CASSYGQGIYE. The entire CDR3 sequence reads CASSYGQGIYEQYF.

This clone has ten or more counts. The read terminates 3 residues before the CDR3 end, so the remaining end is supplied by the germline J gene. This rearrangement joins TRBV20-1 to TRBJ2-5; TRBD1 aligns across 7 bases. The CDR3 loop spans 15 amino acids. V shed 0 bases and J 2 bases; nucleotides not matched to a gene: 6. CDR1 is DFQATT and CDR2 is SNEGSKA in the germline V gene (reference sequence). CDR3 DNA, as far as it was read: TGCAGTGCTAGAGATCATGGCAGGGGGCAAGAGACC. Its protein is CSARDHGRGQET. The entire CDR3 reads CSARDHGRGQETQYF.

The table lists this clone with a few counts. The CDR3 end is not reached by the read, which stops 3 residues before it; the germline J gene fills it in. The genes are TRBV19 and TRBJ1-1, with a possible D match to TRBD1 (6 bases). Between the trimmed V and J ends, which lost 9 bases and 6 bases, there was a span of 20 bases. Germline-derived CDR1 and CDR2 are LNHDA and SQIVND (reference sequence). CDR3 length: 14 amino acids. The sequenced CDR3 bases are TGTGCCAGCGGAGCGGGGGGGCAGACCTCTGAA. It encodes CASGAGGQTSE. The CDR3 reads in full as CASGAGGQTSEAFF.